The 13 T cell receptor beta chains given below trace back to one sample, sequenced in a study of patients and donors after allogeneic stem cell transplantation. TCRdb recomputed calls from the RT-PCR reads with MiXCR, one row per CDR3 protein. Of about 410,000 distinct CDR3 sequences in the sample, roughly 17% are singletons; the top ten hold over 6%. Sample: blood, either unsorted or a sorted T cell fraction (not recorded which). These receptors originate from a human donor who was either an allogeneic HSCT recipient or a stem cell or donor lymphocyte infusion donor (not recorded which). It is not recorded whose cells these are; they may come from a transplant donor.

This clonotype was seen many times. This chain links TRBV14 with TRBJ2-1, with D perhaps matching TRBD2 (6 bases). This CDR3 is built from 14 residues. Germline assignment: CDR1 SGHDN and CDR2 FVKESK. Trimming removed 2 bases from V and 6 bases from J, with 11 bases in between. CDR3 loop: CASSQLGLTNEQFF. The CDR3 bases are TGTGCCAGCAGCCAACTGGGACTTACCAATGAGCAGTTCTTC.

The rearrangement links TRBV11-2 to TRBJ2-2; D tentatively fits TRBD1 or TRBD2 (5 bases each). V lost 2 bases, J lost 1 base, and 8 bases lay in between. The germline gives CDR1 SGHAT, CDR2 FQNNGV. The length of the CDR3 is 15 residues. The CDR3: CASSLRGGNTGELFF. The CDR3 region has the DNA TGTGCCAGCAGCTTACGTGGGGGGAACACCGGGGAGCTGTTTTTT.

This clonotype has a count of ten or more. This sequence joins TRBV5-1 and TRBJ2-1, with D perhaps matching TRBD2 (5 bases). This CDR3 region has 15 residues. Trimming pared 4 bases from V and 6 bases from J, leaving 17 bases between. From germline, CDR1 is SGHRS and CDR2 YFSETQ. The CDR3 is CASSDDYQTSNEQFF. CDR3 sequence (DNA): TGCGCCAGCAGCGATGACTACCAGACCTCCAATGAGCAGTTCTTC.

The chain is built from TRBV12-3 or TRBV12-4 and TRBJ2-7; D may match TRBD1 or TRBD2 (5 bases each). V was pared by 3 bases and J by 3 bases, with 9 bases between. This CDR3 has 13 amino acids. CDR3 sequence reads: CASSFLRGYEQYF. The CDR3 nucleotides read TGTGCCAGCAGTTTTTTGAGGGGCTACGAGCAGTACTTC.

This clonotype was detected many times. This chain uses TRBV4-1 with TRBJ2-7, with a tentative D call TRBD1 (6 bases). Germline values: CDR1 MGHRA, CDR2 YSYEKL. V was shortened by 0 bases and J by 0 bases, with 12 bases between the two germline ends. This CDR3 is built from 16 residues. The chain's CDR3 is CASSQEEAGASYEQYF. As DNA, the CDR3 is TGCGCCAGCAGCCAAGAGGAGGCAGGGGCCTCCTACGAGCAGTACTTC.

The genes are TRBV30 and TRBJ2-2, with D maybe TRBD1 (6 bases). Trimming removed 7 bases from V and 2 bases from J, with 14 bases in between. Germline-derived CDR1 and CDR2 are GTSNPN and SVGIG (reference sequence). The CDR3 contains 14 residues. Here the CDR3 reads CAYTGTPNTGELFF. The CDR3 coding sequence is TGTGCCTACACCGGGACACCCAACACCGGGGAGCTGTTTTTT.

This clonotype occurred many times. V gene TRBV29-1 combines with J gene TRBJ2-1, with D maybe TRBD2 (6 bases). The CDR3 covers 12 residues. CDR1 is SQVTM and CDR2 is ANQGSEA in the germline V gene. Trimming pared 3 bases from V and 8 bases from J, leaving 11 bases between. DNA of the CDR3: TGCAGCGTTGACTTTGTAGCGGATGAGCAGTTCTTC. Protein product: CSVDFVADEQFF.

The chain links TRBV2 to TRBJ2-1, with unresolved D. Trimming stripped 4 bases from V and 9 bases from J, with 10 bases between. This CDR3 spans 12 amino acids. Germline lookup yields CDR1 SNHLY and CDR2 FYNNEI. The CDR3 bases are TGTGCCAGCAGTGGAGGACCGTTTGAGCAGTTCTTC. Translating it yields CASSGGPFEQFF.

This clonotype came up many times. V and J are TRBV24-1 and TRBJ1-2, with TRBD1 as a possible D gene (6 bases). Germline V lookup: CDR1 KGHDR, CDR2 SFDVKD. The V and J ends lost 6 bases and 3 bases respectively, with 7 bases between them. This CDR3 contains 12 residues. CDR3 DNA: TGTGCCACCAGTCCAGGGGACTATGGCTACACCTTC. Its translation: CATSPGDYGYTF.

This clonotype was seen only a few times. The chain combines TRBV19 with TRBJ1-3; D gene ambiguous. CDR3 size: 14 residues. CDR1 is LNHDA and CDR2 is SQIVND in the germline V gene (reference sequence). The V end lost 4 bases, the J end lost 0 bases, and 7 bases lay between the germline ends. CDR3 amino acids: CASSTWNSGNTIYF. For the CDR3, the DNA is TGTGCCAGTAGTACTTGGAACTCTGGAAACACCATATATTTT. Together with reference TRBV19 and TRBJ1-3, the CDR3 gives the full variable domain: DGGITQSPKYLFRKEGQNVTLSCEQNLNHDAMYWYRQDPGQGLRLIYYSQIVNDFQKGDIAEGYSVSREKKESFPLTVTSAQKNPTAFYLCASSTWNSGNTIYFGEGSWLTVV.

The rearrangement uses TRBV24-1 and TRBJ1-1, with D uncertain. Germline V gives CDR1 KGHDR, CDR2 SFDVKD. CDR3 length equals 18 residues. Between the trimmed V and J ends, which lost 0 bases and 2 bases, there was a span of 18 bases. The DNA of the CDR3 is TGTGCCACCAGTGATTTGCAAGCCCAGGTTCAGAACAACACTGAAGCTTTCTTT. It yields the protein CATSDLQAQVQNNTEAFF.

The table lists this clonotype with many counts. V and J are TRBV5-1 and TRBJ2-3, with a weak D call TRBD1 (6 bases). The CDR3 has 14 amino acids. Germline V gene data show CDR1 as SGHRS and CDR2 as YFSETQ. Between the trimmed V and J ends, which lost 6 bases and 1 base, there was a span of 12 bases. CDR3 amino acids: CASMEAGGTDTQYF. The CDR3 nucleotides are TGCGCCAGCATGGAGGCAGGGGGCACAGATACGCAGTATTTT.

This chain uses TRBV5-1 with TRBJ2-2; possible D gene TRBD1, 6 bases. With 2 bases removed from V and 0 bases from J, the gap between germline ends came to 20 bases. This CDR3 has 19 residues. The germline CDR1 and CDR2 sequences are SGHRS and YFSETQ. CDR3 in amino acids: CASSLKFGRGLANTGELFF. The CDR3 coding sequence is TGCGCCAGCAGCTTAAAGTTTGGCAGGGGTCTAGCGAACACCGGGGAGCTGTTTTTT.